This T cell receptor (beta chain) is drawn from a study of T and B cells in COVID-19 patients. About the study: COVID-19 patients gave peripheral blood either during active infection or after recovery. In the active-infection cohort, about 90% of the 20 patients had comorbidities linked to unfavorable COVID-19 outcome.

Overall study results and limits: No sequencing was yet done of CD4+, regulatory or CD8+ subsets, or of SARS-CoV-2-responsive or tetramer+ sorted cells. Clonality of TRB repertoires was high in active COVID-19; recovery brought above-healthy diversity and richness.

TRB rearrangements were amplified by multiplex PCR with BIOMED2 TRB-A/B primers. In TCRdb, the multiplex PCR reads were re-called with MiXCR into one record per CDR3 protein. The sample holds around 21,000 distinct CDR3 sequences, approximately 30% seen once. V gave up 8 bases and J gave up 0 bases, with 9 bases separating them. The CDR3 is made up of 13 amino acids. Germline-derived CDR1 and CDR2 are ENHRY and SYGVKD. From blood, roughly 250-550 ng of genomic DNA served as TRB template. This clonotype appeared many times. The target antigen is unknown. Sequencing was performed on blood. This chain connects TRBV10-3 to TRBJ2-3, with D maybe TRBD2 (6 bases). The TCR was taken from a human donor who had recovered from COVID-19. CDR3 loop: CAIQAGSTDTQYF. In DNA form, the CDR3 reads TGTGCCATCCAGGCGGGGAGCACAGATACGCAGTATTTT.